This T cell receptor (beta chain) was recovered during a study of T cell repertoires in ileal Crohn's disease. Study-wide points: Compared with non-smokers, active smokers at surgery showed more clonal expansions.

About this clone: Its cognate antigen is unknown.

Method: immunoSEQ multiplex PCR; TCRdb's copy keeps in-frame clones and lacks some. The profile shows some 28,000 clones, roughly 75% of them singletons. This CDR3 has 12 residues. V lost 4 bases and J lost 0, with 6 bases in between. Looked up from germline, CDR1 is SQVTM and CDR2 is ANQGSEA. The sample comprised ileal tissue. The V gene is TRBV29-1, the J gene TRBJ1-2; possible D gene TRBD1, 5 bases. The receptor comes from an adult with Crohn's disease. In DNA, the CDR3 is TGCAGCGTTGGGACAACTAACTATGGCTACACCTTC. Translated: CSVGTTNYGYTF.